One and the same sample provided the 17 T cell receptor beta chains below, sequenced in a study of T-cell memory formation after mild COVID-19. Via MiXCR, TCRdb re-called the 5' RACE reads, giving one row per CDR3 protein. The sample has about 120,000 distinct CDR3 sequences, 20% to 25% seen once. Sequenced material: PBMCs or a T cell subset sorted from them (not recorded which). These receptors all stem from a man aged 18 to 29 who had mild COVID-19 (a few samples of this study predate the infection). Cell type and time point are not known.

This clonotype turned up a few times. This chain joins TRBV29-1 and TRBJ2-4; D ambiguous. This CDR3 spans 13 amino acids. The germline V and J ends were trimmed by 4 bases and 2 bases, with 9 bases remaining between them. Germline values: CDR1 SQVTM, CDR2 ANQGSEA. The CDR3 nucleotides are TGCAGCGTTGTACGCGAATCCAAAAACATTCAGTACTTC. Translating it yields CSVVRESKNIQYF.

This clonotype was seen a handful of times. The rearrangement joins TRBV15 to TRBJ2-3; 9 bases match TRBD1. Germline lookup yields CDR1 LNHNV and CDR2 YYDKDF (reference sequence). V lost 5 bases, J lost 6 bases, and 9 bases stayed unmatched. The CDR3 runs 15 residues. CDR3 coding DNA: TGTGCCACCAGCGGATTACAGGGGGCGCGGGATACGCAGTATTTT. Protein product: CATSGLQGARDTQYF.

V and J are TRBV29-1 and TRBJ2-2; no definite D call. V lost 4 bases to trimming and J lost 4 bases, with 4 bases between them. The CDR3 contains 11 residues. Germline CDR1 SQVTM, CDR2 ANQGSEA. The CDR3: CSVVATGELFF. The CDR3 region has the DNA TGCAGCGTTGTGGCCACCGGGGAGCTGTTTTTT.

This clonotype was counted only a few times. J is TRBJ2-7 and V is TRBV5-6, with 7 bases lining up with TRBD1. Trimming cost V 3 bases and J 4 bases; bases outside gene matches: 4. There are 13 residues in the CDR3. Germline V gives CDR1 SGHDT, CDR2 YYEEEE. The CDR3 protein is CASSSGTAYEQYV. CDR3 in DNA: TGTGCCAGCAGCTCCGGGACAGCTTACGAGCAGTACGTC.

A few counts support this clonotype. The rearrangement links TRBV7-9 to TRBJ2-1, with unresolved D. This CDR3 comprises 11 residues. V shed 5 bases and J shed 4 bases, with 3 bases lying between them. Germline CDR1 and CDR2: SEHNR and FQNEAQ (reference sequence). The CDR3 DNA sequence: TGTGCCAGCAGCAAATACAATGAGCAGTTCTTC. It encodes CASSKYNEQFF.

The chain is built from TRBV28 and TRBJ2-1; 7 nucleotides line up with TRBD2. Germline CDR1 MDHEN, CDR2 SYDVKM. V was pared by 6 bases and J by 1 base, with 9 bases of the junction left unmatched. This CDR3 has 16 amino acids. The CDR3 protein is CASRWARGESYNEQFF. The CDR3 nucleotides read TGTGCCAGCAGGTGGGCCCGGGGGGAGTCCTACAATGAGCAGTTCTTC.

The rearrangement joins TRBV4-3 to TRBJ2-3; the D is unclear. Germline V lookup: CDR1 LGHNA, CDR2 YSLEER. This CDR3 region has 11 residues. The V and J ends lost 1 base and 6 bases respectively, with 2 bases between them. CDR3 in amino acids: CASSQADTQYF. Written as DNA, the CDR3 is TGCGCCAGCAGCCAAGCGGATACGCAGTATTTT.

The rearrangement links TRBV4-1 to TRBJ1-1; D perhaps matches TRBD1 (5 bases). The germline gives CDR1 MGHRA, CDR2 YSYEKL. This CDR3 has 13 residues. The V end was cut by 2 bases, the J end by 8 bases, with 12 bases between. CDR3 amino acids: CASSQLRRQEAFF. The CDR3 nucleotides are TGCGCCAGCAGCCAATTAAGGCGACAGGAAGCTTTCTTT.

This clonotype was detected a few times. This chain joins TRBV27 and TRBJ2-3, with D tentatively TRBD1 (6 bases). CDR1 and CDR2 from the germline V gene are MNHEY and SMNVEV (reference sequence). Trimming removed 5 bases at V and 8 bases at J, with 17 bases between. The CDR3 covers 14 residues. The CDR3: CASSPRAGVPTQYF. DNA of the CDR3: TGTGCCAGCAGTCCGCGGGCAGGGGTGCCTACGCAGTATTTT.

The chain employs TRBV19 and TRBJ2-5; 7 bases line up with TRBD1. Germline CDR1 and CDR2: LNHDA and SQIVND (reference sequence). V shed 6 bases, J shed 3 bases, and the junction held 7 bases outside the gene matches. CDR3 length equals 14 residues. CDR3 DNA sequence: TGTGCCAGTAGCCCACAGGGGTATGAAGAGACCCAGTACTTC. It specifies CASSPQGYEETQYF.

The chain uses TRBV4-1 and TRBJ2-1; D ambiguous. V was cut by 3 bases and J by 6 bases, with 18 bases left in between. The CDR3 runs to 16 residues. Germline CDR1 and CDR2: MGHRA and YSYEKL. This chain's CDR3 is CASSQLTPSPGNEQFF. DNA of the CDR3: TGCGCCAGCAGCCAGCTCACTCCTTCACCGGGCAATGAGCAGTTCTTC.

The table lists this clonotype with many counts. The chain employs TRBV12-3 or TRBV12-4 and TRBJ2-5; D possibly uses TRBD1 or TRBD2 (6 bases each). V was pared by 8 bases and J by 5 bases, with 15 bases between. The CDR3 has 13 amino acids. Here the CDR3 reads CASGRGEGETQYF. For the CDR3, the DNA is TGTGCCAGCGGTAGGGGGGAAGGGGAGACCCAGTACTTC.

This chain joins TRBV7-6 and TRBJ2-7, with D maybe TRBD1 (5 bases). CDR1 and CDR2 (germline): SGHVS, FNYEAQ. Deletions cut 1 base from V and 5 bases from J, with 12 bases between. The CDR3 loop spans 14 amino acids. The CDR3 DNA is TGTGCCAGCAGCTTAGGAGGTAGGGGTCACGAGCAGTACTTC. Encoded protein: CASSLGGRGHEQYF.

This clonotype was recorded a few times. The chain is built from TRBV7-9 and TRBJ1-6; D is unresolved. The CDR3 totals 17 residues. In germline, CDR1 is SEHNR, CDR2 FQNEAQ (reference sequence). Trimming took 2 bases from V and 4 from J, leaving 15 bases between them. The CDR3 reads CASSLTDPRFYNSPLHF. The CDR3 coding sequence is TGTGCCAGCAGCTTAACGGACCCGAGGTTTTATAATTCACCCCTCCACTTT.

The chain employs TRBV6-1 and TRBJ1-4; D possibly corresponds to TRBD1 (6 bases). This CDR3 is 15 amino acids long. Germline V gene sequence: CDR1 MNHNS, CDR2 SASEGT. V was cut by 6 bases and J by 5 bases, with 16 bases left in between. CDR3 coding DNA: TGTGCCAGCAGGCCGGACAGCGGGGCGAATGAAAAACTGTTTTTT. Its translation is CASRPDSGANEKLFF.

CDR3 DNA: TGTGCCAGCGCCGGGACGATCAACACTGAAGCTTTCTTT. Translation: CASAGTINTEAFF. This chain joins TRBV12-3 or TRBV12-4 and TRBJ1-1, with a possible D match to TRBD1 (5 bases). The CDR3 extends over 13 amino acids. V lost 8 bases and J lost 2, with 12 bases in between.

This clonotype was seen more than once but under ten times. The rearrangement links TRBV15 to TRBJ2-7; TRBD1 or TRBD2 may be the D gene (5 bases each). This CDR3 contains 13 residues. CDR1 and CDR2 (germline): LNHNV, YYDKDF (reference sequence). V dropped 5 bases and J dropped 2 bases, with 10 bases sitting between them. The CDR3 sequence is CATSPKGPYEQYV. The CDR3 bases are TGTGCCACCAGCCCGAAGGGACCCTACGAGCAGTACGTC.